Listed below are T cell receptor beta chains from one sample, sequenced in a study of identical twins. TCRdb re-called the 5' RACE reads with MiXCR, one entry per CDR3 protein. The repertoire includes about 720,000 distinct CDR3 sequences, around 8.6% of them detected once, and roughly 0.9% sits in the top ten. These data also formed part of another study, on yellow fever vaccine responses in identical twins.

The sequenced sample was PBMCs. These TCRs come from a woman aged 18-30 years in good health. Each CDR3 is given with its conserved first and last residue. Fields, in order: J gene, clone size, V gene, D gene, CDR3 protein, CDR3 DNA. A D gene is named only where the DNA matches it firmly. Rows give clone size only sometimes, using once, few, many, or a class for an expanded clone.

TRBJ2-3 NA TRBV11-2 TRBD2 CASSLGPGLAGTDTQYF TGTGCCAGCAGCTTAGGACCTGGACTAGCGGGCACAGATACGCAGTATTTT
TRBJ2-3 NA TRBV6-5 TRBD1 CASSYAGGPDTQYF TGTGCCAGCAGTTACGCAGGGGGCCCAGATACGCAGTATTTT
TRBJ2-7 NA TRBV7-9 NA CASSFGRVYEQYF TGTGCCAGCAGCTTTGGCAGGGTCTACGAGCAGTACTTC
TRBJ2-7 many TRBV29-1 NA CSVSSPRGEQYF TGCAGCGTTTCCAGTCCCCGTGGCGAGCAGTACTTC
TRBJ2-5 NA TRBV4-1 TRBD2 CASSQAPAAPTSVKGTQYF TGCGCCAGCAGCCAAGCCCCCGCTGCCCCGACTAGCGTCAAAGGGACCCAGTACTTC
TRBJ1-2 NA TRBV15 NA CATSRDRRFNYGYTF TGTGCCACCAGCAGGGACCGGAGGTTTAACTATGGCTACACCTTC
TRBJ2-1 NA TRBV11-2 TRBD2 CASSLRRGSPYNEQFF TGTGCCAGCAGCTTAAGACGCGGGAGTCCCTACAATGAGCAGTTCTTC
TRBJ2-2 many TRBV7-9 NA CASTTRYTGELFF TGTGCCAGCACAACCCGATACACCGGGGAGCTGTTTTTT
TRBJ2-7 NA TRBV15 NA CATGRIPTYEQYF TGTGCCACCGGTAGAATACCGACCTACGAGCAGTACTTC
TRBJ2-7 NA TRBV20-1 NA CSARDFSQGIPYEQYF TGCAGTGCTAGAGACTTTTCCCAGGGGATTCCCTACGAGCAGTACTTC
TRBJ1-1 few TRBV7-2 NA CASSLMTGFTEAFF TGTGCCAGCAGCCTAATGACAGGTTTCACTGAAGCTTTCTTT
TRBJ2-1 NA TRBV11-3 TRBD2 CASSLASGKHNEQFF TGTGCCAGCAGCTTAGCTAGCGGGAAACACAATGAGCAGTTCTTC
TRBJ2-7 few TRBV29-1 NA CSAEDTSYEQYF TGCAGCGCAGAGGACACCTCCTACGAGCAGTACTTC
TRBJ2-7 many TRBV6-1 TRBD2 CASSRLGLAGQSYEQYF TGTGCCAGCAGTCGCCTTGGACTAGCGGGGCAATCCTACGAGCAGTACTTC
TRBJ1-2 NA TRBV6-2/TRBV6-3 NA CASSWDLLGYGYTF TGTGCCAGCAGCTGGGACCTTCTGGGCTATGGCTACACCTTC
TRBJ2-3 few TRBV7-2 TRBD2 CASSFGTSGRKTDTQYF TGTGCCAGCAGCTTCGGGACTAGCGGGAGAAAAACAGATACGCAGTATTTT
TRBJ2-1 NA TRBV7-2 NA CASSPRTPNEQFF TGTGCCAGCAGCCCGCGGACGCCCAATGAGCAGTTCTTC
TRBJ2-2 many TRBV12-3/TRBV12-4 NA CASSLFGGGELFF TGTGCCAGCAGTTTATTTGGGGGCGGGGAGCTGTTTTTT
TRBJ2-7 many TRBV4-3 NA CASSLGGESWDEQYF TGCGCCAGCAGCCTCGGGGGCGAGTCTTGGGACGAGCAGTACTTC
TRBJ1-4 many TRBV29-1 TRBD1 CSVRLPGQPNEKLFF TGCAGCGTTAGGCTCCCGGGACAGCCTAATGAAAAACTGTTTTTT
TRBJ2-3 NA TRBV28 NA CASELVGETDTQYF TGTGCCAGCGAACTTGTGGGGGAAACAGATACGCAGTATTTT
TRBJ2-1 few TRBV5-1 NA CASSLDYLYNEQFF TGCGCCAGCAGCTTGGACTACCTCTACAATGAGCAGTTCTTC
TRBJ1-1 NA TRBV6-6 NA CASSYTVTEAFF TGTGCCAGCAGTTACACGGTCACGGAAGCTTTCTTT
TRBJ1-1 NA TRBV19 NA CASSIEGMNTEAFF TGTGCCAGTAGTATTGAGGGAATGAACACTGAAGCTTTCTTT
TRBJ2-6 NA TRBV9 NA CASSFQVATGANVLTF TGTGCCAGCAGCTTTCAGGTGGCCACTGGGGCCAACGTCCTGACTTTC
TRBJ1-2 NA TRBV20-1 NA CSARVVLRSNYGYTF TGCAGTGCTAGAGTCGTCCTCCGCTCTAACTATGGCTACACCTTC
TRBJ2-6 NA TRBV3-1 NA CASSQEGPLSGANVLTF TGTGCCAGCAGCCAAGAGGGACCTCTTTCTGGGGCCAACGTCCTGACTTTC
TRBJ2-3 few TRBV5-6 NA CASSEQGRYDTQYF TGTGCCAGCAGCGAACAGGGAAGGTACGATACGCAGTATTTT
TRBJ1-5 NA TRBV6-2/TRBV6-3 NA CASSYSREYSNQPQHF TGTGCCAGCAGTTACTCGAGGGAGTATAGCAATCAGCCCCAGCATTTT
TRBJ2-1 NA TRBV20-1 TRBD2 CSARSGDGLAGGNEQFF TGCAGTGCTAGATCAGGGGACGGACTAGCGGGAGGCAATGAGCAGTTCTTC